The source of this T cell receptor beta chain is a study of blood T cell repertoires in COVID-19. Using immunoSEQ multiplex PCR, the repertoire was profiled, and TCRdb retains in-frame clones only, with some absent. The sample holds 300,000 to 400,000 clones, roughly 87% seen once. Germline CDR1 and CDR2: LNHDA and SQIVND (reference sequence). This CDR3 is built from 15 residues. After removal of 5 bases from V and 10 bases from J, the junction contained 8 bases not matched to a gene. The TCR sequence derives from a man aged 25 to 40 with COVID-19, enrolled during active disease. The chain employs TRBV19 and TRBJ1-6; 10 nucleotides line up with TRBD1. Sequencing was carried out using peripheral blood. The CDR3 loop reads CASSPGQGFVSPLHF. The CDR3 nucleotides are TGTGCCAGTAGTCCGGGACAGGGGTTCGTGTCACCCCTCCACTTT.